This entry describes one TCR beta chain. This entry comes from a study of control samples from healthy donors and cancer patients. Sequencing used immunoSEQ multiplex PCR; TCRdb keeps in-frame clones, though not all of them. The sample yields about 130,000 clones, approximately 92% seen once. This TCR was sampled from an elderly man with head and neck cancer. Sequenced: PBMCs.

CDR3: CAWIPGGGSDTQYF. The CDR3 region has the DNA TGTGCCTGGATCCCGGGAGGGGGCTCAGATACGCAGTATTTT. This rearrangement joins TRBV30 to TRBJ2-3, with D possibly matching TRBD2 (8 bases). The CDR3 runs 14 residues. V was trimmed by 4 bases and J by 4 bases, leaving 15 bases between them. Per germline, CDR1 GTSNPN and CDR2 SVGIG (reference sequence).